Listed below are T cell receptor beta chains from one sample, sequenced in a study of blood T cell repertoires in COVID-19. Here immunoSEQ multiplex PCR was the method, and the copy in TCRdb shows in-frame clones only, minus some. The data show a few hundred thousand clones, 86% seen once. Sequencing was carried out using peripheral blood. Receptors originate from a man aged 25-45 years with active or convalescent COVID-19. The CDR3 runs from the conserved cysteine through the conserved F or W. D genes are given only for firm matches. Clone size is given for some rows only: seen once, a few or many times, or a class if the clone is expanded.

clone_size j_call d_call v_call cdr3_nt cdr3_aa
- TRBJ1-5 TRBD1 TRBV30 TGTGCCTGGAGTGGAGGACAGGGGGCGAGCAATCAGCCCCAGCATTTT CAWSGGQGASNQPQHF
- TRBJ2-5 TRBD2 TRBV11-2 TGTGCCAGCAGCTTAGGCCTAGCGGGGGGGCAGTACTTC CASSLGLAGGQYF
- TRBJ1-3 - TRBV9 TGTGCCAGTGGGCAGGGGACGAGCTCTGGAAACACCATATATTTT CASGQGTSSGNTIYF
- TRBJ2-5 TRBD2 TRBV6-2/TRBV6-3 TGTGCCAGTGGCCCTAGCGGGGAAGAGGAGACCCAGTACTTC CASGPSGEEETQYF
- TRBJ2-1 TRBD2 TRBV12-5 TGTGCTAGTGGTTTGTCTAATCTGATGACTAGCGGGGGGGGTCCCTACAATGAGCAGTTCTTC CASGLSNLMTSGGGPYNEQFF
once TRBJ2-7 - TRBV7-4 TGTGCCAGCAGCTTACTCTTGTCTAGCGCCTGCTACGAGCAGTACTTC CASSLLLSSACYEQYF
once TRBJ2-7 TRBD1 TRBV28 TGTGCCAGCACCATTGGGGGACAGGGGATATCCTACGAGCAGTACTTC CASTIGGQGISYEQYF
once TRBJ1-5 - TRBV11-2 TGTGCCAGCAGCTTAGCGTCAGGGAATCAGCCCCAGCATTTT CASSLASGNQPQHF
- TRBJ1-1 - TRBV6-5 TGTGCCAGCAGAGTAGGGGGGGGAACTGAAGCTTTCTTT CASRVGGGTEAFF
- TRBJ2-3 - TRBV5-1 TGCGCCAGCAGCTTGGGACCGGGACTCGGCACAGATACGCAGTATTTT CASSLGPGLGTDTQYF
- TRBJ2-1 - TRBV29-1 TGCAGCGTTAACGGGGATTCCTACAATGAGCAGTTCTTC CSVNGDSYNEQFF
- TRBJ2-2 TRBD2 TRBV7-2 TGTGCCAGCAGACCAACGGAAAGCGGGGCGAACACCGGGGAGCTGTTTTTT CASRPTESGANTGELFF
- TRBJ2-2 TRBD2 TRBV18 TGTGCCAGCTCACCGGGACTATCACGTACCGGGGAGCTGTTTTTT CASSPGLSRTGELFF
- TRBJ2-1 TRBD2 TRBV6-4 TGTGCCAGCAGTGTCCAGCGGGGGGGCTCCGGTGAGCAGTTCTTC CASSVQRGGSGEQFF
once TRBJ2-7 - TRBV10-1 TGCGCCAGCAGTGAGTCAACAGGCTACGGGGAGCAGTACTTC CASSESTGYGEQYF
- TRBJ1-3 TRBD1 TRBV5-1 TGCGCCAGCAGCTCTTCTGGACAGGATTCTGGAAACACCATATATTTT CASSSSGQDSGNTIYF
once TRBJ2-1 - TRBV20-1 TGCAGTGCTAGTGGAGGGGGCCTTTACAATGAGCAGTTCTTC CSASGGGLYNEQFF
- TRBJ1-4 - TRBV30 TGTGCCTGGAGTTGGCAGTCAGGAAATGAAAAACTGTTTTTT CAWSWQSGNEKLFF
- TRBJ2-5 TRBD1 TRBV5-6 TGTGCCAGCAGCAAATGGACAGGGGTAGAGACCCAGTACTTC CASSKWTGVETQYF
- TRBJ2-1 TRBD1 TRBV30 TGTGCCTGGGGAGGAAGGACAGGGAACAATGAGCAGTTCTTC CAWGGRTGNNEQFF
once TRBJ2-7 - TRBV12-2 TGTGCAAGTCGCTTAACCAGCGGGGGAACCCCAGGCTACGAGCAGTACTTC CASRLTSGGTPGYEQYF
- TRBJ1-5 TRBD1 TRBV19 TGTGCCAGTAGTACCTCAGGGGGCATTCAGCCCCAGCATTTT CASSTSGGIQPQHF
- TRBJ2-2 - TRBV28 TGTGCCAGCAGCCCTCCCACGACAGGGAACACCGGGGAGCTGTTTTTT CASSPPTTGNTGELFF
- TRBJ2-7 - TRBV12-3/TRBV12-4 TGTGCCAGCAGTTTAGGTGGGCGCGAGCAGTACTTC CASSLGGREQYF
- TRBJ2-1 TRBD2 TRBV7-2 TGTGCCTCCGTTCTTAGCGGGGTTATTGAGCAGTTCTTC CASVLSGVIEQFF
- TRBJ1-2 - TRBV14 TGTGCCAGCAGCCAAGATCGGGGGAGGGGTGGCTACACCTTC CASSQDRGRGGYTF
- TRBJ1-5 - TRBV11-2 TGTGCCAGCAGCTTTGGGGGCGCTGGGCATCAGCCCCAGCATTTT CASSFGGAGHQPQHF
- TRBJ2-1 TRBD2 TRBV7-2 TGTGCCAGCAGCCGCCCGAGACTAGCGGGGGGGGGTAATGAGCAGTTCTTC CASSRPRLAGGGNEQFF
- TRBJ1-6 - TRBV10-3 TGTGCCATCAGTGAGTTAGGCGGGGTAGGACTAAGCTCCTATAATTCACCCCTCCACTTT CAISELGGVGLSSYNSPLHF
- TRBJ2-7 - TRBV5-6 TGTGCCAGCAGCTTGTACATTTCGGGACATGTAACCCACGAGCAGTACTTC CASSLYISGHVTHEQYF
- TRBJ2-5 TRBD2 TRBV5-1 TGCGCCAGCAGCTCCGGGGGGGCCGGGGAGACCCAGTACTTC CASSSGGAGETQYF
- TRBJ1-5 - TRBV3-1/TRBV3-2 TGTGCCAGCAGCCAAGATAGGAGCCAGCCCCAGCATTTT CASSQDRSQPQHF
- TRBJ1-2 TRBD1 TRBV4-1 TGCGCCAGCAGCCAAAACACCGGGACAGTAGTCTATGGCTACACCTTC CASSQNTGTVVYGYTF
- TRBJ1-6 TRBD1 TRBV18 TGTGCCAGCTCACCAGGGACAGGGCCCCGCTCCTATAATTCACCCCTCCACTTT CASSPGTGPRSYNSPLHF
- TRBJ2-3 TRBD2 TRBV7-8 TGTGCCAGCAGCTTAGCCGGGACTAGCGGGGTTGATACGCAGTATTTT CASSLAGTSGVDTQYF
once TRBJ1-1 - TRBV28 TGTGCCAGCAGCCAGAGGGGGTTTAGAGCTTTCTTT CASSQRGFRAFF
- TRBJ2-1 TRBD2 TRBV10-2 TGCGCCAGCAGACACACTAGCGGGGGGAACAATGAGCAGTTCTTC CASRHTSGGNNEQFF
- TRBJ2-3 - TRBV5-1 TGCGCCAGCAGCTTGGAGTCTCGGGGTTTGGATACGCAGTATTTT CASSLESRGLDTQYF
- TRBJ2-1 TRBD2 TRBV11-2 TGTGCCAGCAGGGTAGCGGGGGGGCCTTCCAATGAGCAGTTCTTC CASRVAGGPSNEQFF
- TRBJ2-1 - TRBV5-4 TGTGCCAGCAGCCCGGTCGAGGGGAGGTATGAGCAGTTCTTC CASSPVEGRYEQFF
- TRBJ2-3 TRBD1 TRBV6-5 TGTGCCAGCAGTTACTCCCAGGGGGCACGTACGCAGTATTTT CASSYSQGARTQYF
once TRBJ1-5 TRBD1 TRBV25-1 TGTGCCAGCAGCATCATACCGGGACAGGGGGCCCGGCAGCCCCAGCATTTT CASSIIPGQGARQPQHF
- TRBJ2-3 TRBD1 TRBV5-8 TGTGCCAGCAGCTTGTGGACAGGGAGTATTGGCACAGATACGCAGTATTTT CASSLWTGSIGTDTQYF
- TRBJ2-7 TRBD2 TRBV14 TGTGCCAGCAGCCAAGGCCCGGGACTATCCTACGAGCAGTACTTC CASSQGPGLSYEQYF
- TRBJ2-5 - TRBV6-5 TGTGCCAGCAGTACCCGGGGAGAGACCCAGTACTTC CASSTRGETQYF
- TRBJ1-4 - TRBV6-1 TGTGCCAGCAGTGAAGCGGTCTACGCAACTAATGAAAAACTGTTTTTT CASSEAVYATNEKLFF
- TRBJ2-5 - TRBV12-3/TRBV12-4 TGTGCCAGCAGGGGAGGACCAAAAGAGACCCAGTACTTC CASRGGPKETQYF
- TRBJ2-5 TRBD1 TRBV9 TGTGCCAGCAGCGTAGCCGGGACAGGTCAAGAGACCCAGTACTTC CASSVAGTGQETQYF
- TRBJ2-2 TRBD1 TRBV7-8 TGTGCCAGCAGCTTGGGCGGACAGGGGGCTCGGACCGGGGAGCTGTTTTTT CASSLGGQGARTGELFF
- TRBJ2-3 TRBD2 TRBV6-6 TGTGCCAGCAGTCCAATGGGACTAGCAGGGGGAGATACGCAGTATTTT CASSPMGLAGGDTQYF
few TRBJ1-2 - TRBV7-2 TGTGCCAGCAGCAAAACAGGGCTAGTGGTCTATGGCTACACCTTC CASSKTGLVVYGYTF
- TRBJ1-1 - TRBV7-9 TGTGCCAGCAGCTTCGATTCAGACACTGAAGCTTTCTTT CASSFDSDTEAFF
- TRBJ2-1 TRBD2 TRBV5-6 TGTGCCAGCAGCTCCCCCCCCGGGACTAGCGGGGGCCTCGAGCAGTTCTTC CASSSPPGTSGGLEQFF
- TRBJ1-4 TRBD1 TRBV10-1 TGCGCCAGCAGTAAAGGGGGCTTAAATGAAAAACTGTTTTTT CASSKGGLNEKLFF
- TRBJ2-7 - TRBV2 TGTGCCAGCAGTGCAAGTAGCGGTTACGAGCAGTACTTC CASSASSGYEQYF
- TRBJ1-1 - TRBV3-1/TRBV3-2 TGTGCCAGCAGCCAAGTTTCTTTTAGAGACACTGAAGCTTTCTTT CASSQVSFRDTEAFF
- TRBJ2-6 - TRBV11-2 TGTGCCAGCACCGAACTCTCTGGGGCCAACGTCCTGACTTTC CASTELSGANVLTF
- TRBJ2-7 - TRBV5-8 TGTGCCAGCAGCTTGGACATGTCAGGGGTTTCCTACGAGCAGTACTTC CASSLDMSGVSYEQYF
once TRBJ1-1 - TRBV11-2 TGTGCCAGCAGCTTCCTCTATTCTGAAGCTTTCTTT CASSFLYSEAFF
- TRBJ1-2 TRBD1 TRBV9 TGTGCCAGCAGCGTACAGCAGGGGGCTGGCGGCTACACCTTC CASSVQQGAGGYTF